The 4 T cell receptor beta chains in this list originate from one sample, sequenced in a study of CD4+ T cells in melanoma. Sequencing was performed with immunoSEQ multiplex PCR; in TCRdb, only in-frame clones are kept and a portion is missing. The table includes about 110,000 clones, over 80% detected once. The sequenced sample consisted of peripheral blood. The receptors shown here come from a human donor with melanoma.

The rearrangement uses TRBV28 and TRBJ2-7; 8 bases are shared with TRBD2. Germline assignment: CDR1 MDHEN and CDR2 SYDVKM. J gave up 0 bases and V 5 bases, and 6 bases lay outside the gene matches. The CDR3 sequence is 15 residues long. Here the CDR3 DNA reads TGTGCCAGCAGTAACCACGGGGGGGTCTCCTACGAGCAGTACTTC. This sequence encodes CASSNHGGVSYEQYF.

V is TRBV30 and J is TRBJ2-2, with 9 bases identical to TRBD2. Looked up from germline, CDR1 is GTSNPN and CDR2 is SVGIG (reference sequence). This CDR3 region has 14 residues. V gave up 3 bases and J gave up 7 bases; unmatched junction bases: 6. The CDR3 reads CAWRPSGEGGELFF. CDR3 bases: TGTGCCTGGAGGCCTAGCGGGGAGGGCGGGGAGCTGTTTTTT.

The chain carries TRBV27 and TRBJ2-1, with 8 bases identical to TRBD2. The CDR3 extends over 18 amino acids. The V and J ends lost 3 bases and 6 bases, in that order; junction bases with no gene match: 16. CDR1 and CDR2 (germline): MNHEY, SMNVEV (reference sequence). CDR3 sequence (DNA): TGTGCCAGCAGTTTCTTGCGGGAGGTTGGCTTATCGGTCAATGAGCAGTTCTTC. Translated: CASSFLREVGLSVNEQFF.

On this clone: The sample contains more than one DNA sequence encoding this CDR3. The chain links TRBV2 to TRBJ1-5, with no clear D. The germline V and J ends were trimmed by 3 bases and 1 base, with 10 bases remaining between them. The CDR3 has 15 residues. Germline-derived CDR1 and CDR2 are SNHLY and FYNNEI. The CDR3 coding sequence is TGTGCCAGCAGTGAGCGGGGTACGAGCAATCAGCCCCAGCATTTT. This translates into CASSERGTSNQPQHF.